This entry describes one T cell receptor beta chain. This specimen belongs to a study of cytomegalovirus exposure and HLA in healthy donors. Germline loops: CDR1 SQVTM, CDR2 ANQGSEA. The V and J ends lost 5 bases and 0 bases respectively, with 5 bases between them. This CDR3 region has 11 residues. PCR primers comprised 60 Vbeta and 13 Jbeta primers. Produced via immunoSEQ multiplex PCR; TCRdb's table is partial and in-frame only. The table has around 100,000 clones, around 70% seen once. The receptor comes from a young man in good health and CMV-seropositive. The rearrangement uses TRBV29-1 and TRBJ2-7, with unresolved D. The sample comprised PBMCs. This CDR3 is CSVRYSYEQYF. In DNA, the CDR3 is TGCAGCGTTCGTTACTCCTACGAGCAGTACTTC.